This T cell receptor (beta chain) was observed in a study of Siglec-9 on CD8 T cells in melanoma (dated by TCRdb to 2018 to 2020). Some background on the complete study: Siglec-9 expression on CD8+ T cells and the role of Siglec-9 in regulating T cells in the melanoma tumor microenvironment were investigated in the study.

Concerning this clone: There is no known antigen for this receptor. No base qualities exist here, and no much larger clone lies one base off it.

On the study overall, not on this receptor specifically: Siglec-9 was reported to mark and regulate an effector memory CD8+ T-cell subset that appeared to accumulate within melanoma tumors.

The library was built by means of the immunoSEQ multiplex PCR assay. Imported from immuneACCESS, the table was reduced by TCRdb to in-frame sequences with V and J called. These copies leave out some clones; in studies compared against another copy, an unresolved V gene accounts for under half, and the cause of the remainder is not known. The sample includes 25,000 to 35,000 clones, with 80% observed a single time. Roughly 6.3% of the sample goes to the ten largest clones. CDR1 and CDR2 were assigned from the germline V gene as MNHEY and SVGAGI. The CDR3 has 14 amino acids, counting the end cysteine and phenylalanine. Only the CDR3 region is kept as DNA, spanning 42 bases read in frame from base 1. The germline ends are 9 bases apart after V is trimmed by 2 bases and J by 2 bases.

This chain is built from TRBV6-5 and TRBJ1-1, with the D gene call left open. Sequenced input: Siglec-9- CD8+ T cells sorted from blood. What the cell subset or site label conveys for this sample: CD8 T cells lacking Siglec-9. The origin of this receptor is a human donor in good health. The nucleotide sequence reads TGTGCCAGCAGTTACATGGGGTTAAACACTGAAGCTTTCTTT. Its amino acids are CASSYMGLNTEAFF.